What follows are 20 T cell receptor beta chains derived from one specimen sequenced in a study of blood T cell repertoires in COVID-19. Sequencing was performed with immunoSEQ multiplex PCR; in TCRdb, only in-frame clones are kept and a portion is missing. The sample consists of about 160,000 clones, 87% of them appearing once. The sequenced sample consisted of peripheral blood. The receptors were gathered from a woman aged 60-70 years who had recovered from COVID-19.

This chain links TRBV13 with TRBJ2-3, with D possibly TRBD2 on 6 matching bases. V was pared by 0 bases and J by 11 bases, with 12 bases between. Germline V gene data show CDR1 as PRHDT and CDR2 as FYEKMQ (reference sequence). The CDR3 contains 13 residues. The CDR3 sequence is CASSLGPGGVQYF. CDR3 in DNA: TGTGCCAGCAGCTTAGGGCCCGGAGGGGTGCAGTATTTT.

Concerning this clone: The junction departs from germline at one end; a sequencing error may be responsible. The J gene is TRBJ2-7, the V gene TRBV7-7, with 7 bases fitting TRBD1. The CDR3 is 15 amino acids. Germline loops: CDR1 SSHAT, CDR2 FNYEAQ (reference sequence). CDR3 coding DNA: TGTGCTAGCAGCTTAGCGCTGGGACAGTCCTACGAGCAGTACTTC. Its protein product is CASSLALGQSYEQYF.

DNA for the CDR3: TGTGCCAGCAGCCCTAGCCAACTGGGGGCGATAAACACTGAAGCTTTCTTT. It translates to CASSPSQLGAINTEAFF. The chain recombines TRBV5-4 with TRBJ1-1, with D perhaps matching TRBD1 (6 bases). Germline V gives CDR1 SGHNT, CDR2 YYREEE (reference sequence). Trimming pared 4 bases from V and 2 bases from J, leaving 21 bases between. The CDR3 covers 17 residues.

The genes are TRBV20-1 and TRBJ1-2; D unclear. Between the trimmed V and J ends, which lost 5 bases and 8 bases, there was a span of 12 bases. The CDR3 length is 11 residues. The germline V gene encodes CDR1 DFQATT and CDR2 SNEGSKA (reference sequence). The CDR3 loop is CSAETFSGYTF. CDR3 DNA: TGCAGTGCTGAAACATTTAGCGGCTACACCTTC.

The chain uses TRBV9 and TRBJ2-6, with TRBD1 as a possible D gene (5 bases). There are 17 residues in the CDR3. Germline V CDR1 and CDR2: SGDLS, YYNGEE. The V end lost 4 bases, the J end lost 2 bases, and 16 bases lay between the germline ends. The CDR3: CASSTLGRATGANVLTF. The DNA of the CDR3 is TGTGCCAGCAGCACCCTAGGCAGGGCGACTGGGGCCAACGTCCTGACTTTC.

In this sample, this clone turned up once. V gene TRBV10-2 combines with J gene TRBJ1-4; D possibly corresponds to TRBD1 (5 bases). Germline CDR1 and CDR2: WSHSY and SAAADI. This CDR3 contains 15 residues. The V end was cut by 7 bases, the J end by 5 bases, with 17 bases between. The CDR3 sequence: CASMRNRLRNEKLFF. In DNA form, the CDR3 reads TGCGCCAGCATGAGAAACAGGCTACGAAATGAAAAACTGTTTTTT.

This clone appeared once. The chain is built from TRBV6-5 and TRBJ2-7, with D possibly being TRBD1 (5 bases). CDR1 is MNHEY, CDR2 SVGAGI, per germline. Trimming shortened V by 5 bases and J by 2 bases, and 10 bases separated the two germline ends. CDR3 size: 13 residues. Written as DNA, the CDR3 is TGTGCCAGCAGTCCAACAGGTCCCTACGAGCAGTACTTC. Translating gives CASSPTGPYEQYF.

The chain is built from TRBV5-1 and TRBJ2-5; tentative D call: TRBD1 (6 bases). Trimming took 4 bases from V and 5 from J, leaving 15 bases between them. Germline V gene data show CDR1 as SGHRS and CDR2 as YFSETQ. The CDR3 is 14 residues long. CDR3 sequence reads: CASSPEQGRETQYF. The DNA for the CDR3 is TGCGCCAGCAGCCCCGAGCAGGGGCGGGAGACCCAGTACTTC.

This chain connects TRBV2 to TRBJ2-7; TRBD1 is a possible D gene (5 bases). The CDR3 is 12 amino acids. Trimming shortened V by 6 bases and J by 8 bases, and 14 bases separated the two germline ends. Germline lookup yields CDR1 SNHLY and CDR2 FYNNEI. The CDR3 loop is CASSPRTRQQYF. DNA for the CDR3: TGTGCCAGCAGCCCCCGGACAAGGCAGCAGTACTTC.

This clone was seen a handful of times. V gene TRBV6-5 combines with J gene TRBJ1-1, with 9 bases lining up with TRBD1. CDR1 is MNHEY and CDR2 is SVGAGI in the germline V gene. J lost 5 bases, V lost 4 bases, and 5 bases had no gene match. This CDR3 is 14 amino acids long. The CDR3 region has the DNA TGTGCCAGCAGTTCCTGGACAGGGGAGACTGAAGCTTTCTTT. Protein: CASSSWTGETEAFF.

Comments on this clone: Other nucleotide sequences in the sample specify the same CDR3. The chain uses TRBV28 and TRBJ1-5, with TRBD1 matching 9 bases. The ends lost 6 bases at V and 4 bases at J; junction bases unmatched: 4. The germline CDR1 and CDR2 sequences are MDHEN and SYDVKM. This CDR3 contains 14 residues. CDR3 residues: CASSSGQGNQPQHF. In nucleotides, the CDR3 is TGTGCCAGCAGCTCCGGACAGGGGAATCAGCCCCAGCATTTT.

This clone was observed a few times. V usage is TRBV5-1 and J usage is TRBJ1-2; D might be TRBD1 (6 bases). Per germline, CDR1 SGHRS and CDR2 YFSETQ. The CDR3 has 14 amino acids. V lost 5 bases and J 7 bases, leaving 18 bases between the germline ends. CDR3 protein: CASREGDTGSGYTF. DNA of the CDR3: TGCGCCAGCAGAGAAGGGGACACAGGTAGTGGCTACACCTTC.

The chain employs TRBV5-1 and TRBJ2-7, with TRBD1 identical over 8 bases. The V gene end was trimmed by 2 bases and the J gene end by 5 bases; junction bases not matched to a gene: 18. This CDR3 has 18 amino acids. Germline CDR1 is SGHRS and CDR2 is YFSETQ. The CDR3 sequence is CASSLRTKGTGPRDEQYF. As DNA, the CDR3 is TGCGCCAGCAGCTTACGCACTAAGGGGACAGGCCCTCGGGACGAGCAGTACTTC.

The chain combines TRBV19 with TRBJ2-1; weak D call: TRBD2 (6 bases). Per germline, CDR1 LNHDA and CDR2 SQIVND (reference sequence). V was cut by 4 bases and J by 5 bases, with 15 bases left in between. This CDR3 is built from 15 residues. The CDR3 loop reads CASSTASVGNNEQFF. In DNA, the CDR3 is TGTGCCAGTAGTACCGCTAGCGTGGGGAACAATGAGCAGTTCTTC.

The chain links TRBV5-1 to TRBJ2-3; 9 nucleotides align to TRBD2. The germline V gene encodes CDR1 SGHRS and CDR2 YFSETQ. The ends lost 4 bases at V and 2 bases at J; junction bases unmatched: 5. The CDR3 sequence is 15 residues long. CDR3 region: CASSTSGGNTDTQYF. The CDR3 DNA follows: TGCGCCAGCAGCACCAGCGGGGGGAACACAGATACGCAGTATTTT.

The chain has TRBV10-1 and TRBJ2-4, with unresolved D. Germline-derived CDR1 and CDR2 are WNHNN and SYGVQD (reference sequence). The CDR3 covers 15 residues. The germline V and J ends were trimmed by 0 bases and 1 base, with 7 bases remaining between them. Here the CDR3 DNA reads TGCGCCAGCAGTGAGTCTGGCATGGCCAAAAACATTCAGTACTTC. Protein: CASSESGMAKNIQYF.

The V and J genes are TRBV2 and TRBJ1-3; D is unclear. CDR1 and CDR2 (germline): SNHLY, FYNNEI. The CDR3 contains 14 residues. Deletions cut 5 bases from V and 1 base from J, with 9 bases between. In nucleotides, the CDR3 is TGTGCCAGCAGTCCGCCAGTATCTGGAAACACCATATATTTT. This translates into CASSPPVSGNTIYF. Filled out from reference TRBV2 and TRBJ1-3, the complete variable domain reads EPEVTQTPSHQVTQMGQEVILRCVPISNHLYFYWYRQILGQKVEFLVSFYNNEISEKSEIFDDQFSVERPDGSNFTLKIRSTKLEDSAMYFCASSPPVSGNTIYFGEGSWLTVV.

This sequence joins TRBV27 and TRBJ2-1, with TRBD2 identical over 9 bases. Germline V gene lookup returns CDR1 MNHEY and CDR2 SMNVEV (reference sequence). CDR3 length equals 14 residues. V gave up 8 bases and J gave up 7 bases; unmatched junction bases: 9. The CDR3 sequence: CASRRASGNNEQFF. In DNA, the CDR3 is TGTGCCAGCCGAAGGGCTAGCGGGAATAATGAGCAGTTCTTC.

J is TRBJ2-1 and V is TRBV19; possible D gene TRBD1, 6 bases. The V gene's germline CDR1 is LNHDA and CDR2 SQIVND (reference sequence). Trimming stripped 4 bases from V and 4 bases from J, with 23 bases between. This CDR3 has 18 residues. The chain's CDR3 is CASSRRGSGTSTYNEQFF. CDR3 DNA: TGTGCCAGTAGTAGAAGGGGGTCTGGGACCTCTACGTACAATGAGCAGTTCTTC. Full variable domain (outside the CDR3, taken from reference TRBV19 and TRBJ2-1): DGGITQSPKYLFRKEGQNVTLSCEQNLNHDAMYWYRQDPGQGLRLIYYSQIVNDFQKGDIAEGYSVSREKKESFPLTVTSAQKNPTAFYLCASSRRGSGTSTYNEQFFGPGTRLTVL.

The CDR3, as DNA: TGTGCCAGCAGCTTAAGGGAGGTGGGCTACACCTTC. Encoded protein: CASSLREVGYTF. This chain uses TRBV11-2 with TRBJ1-2; D call uncertain. The V and J ends lost 2 bases and 8 bases respectively, with 9 bases between them. Germline V lookup: CDR1 SGHAT, CDR2 FQNNGV. The CDR3 runs 12 residues.